The source of this T cell receptor (beta chain) is a study of Graves' ophthalmopathy and Graves' hyperthyroidism. The germline V gene has CDR1 MDHEN and CDR2 SYDVKM. This CDR3 is 12 amino acids long. Trimming left V 1 base short and J 6 bases short, with 7 bases between. This clonotype was detected many times. Its antigen remains unidentified. Study-level findings and limits: Blood also harbored most expanded thyroid clonotypes above 0.001 frequency. Its predictions of ophthalmopathy progression gave the model 55% to 71% sensitivity and 72% to 85% specificity.

Clinical symptoms, serum thyroxine, TRAb, thyroid ultrasound and orbital computed tomography formed the basis of diagnosis. A volume of 10 ml of fresh peripheral blood supplied the PBMCs. RNA transcripts were the source from which TCR beta CDR3 regions were amplified. Scientists carried out first-round RT-PCR using HTBI primers and then a second-round multiplex PCR. A single record per CDR3 protein comes from TCRdb applying MiXCR to the multiplex PCR reads. The sample has fewer than 600,000 distinct CDR3 sequences; around an eighth are singletons. Sequencing used blood. This clonotype was obtained from a woman aged 30 to 39 with Graves' ophthalmopathy. The chain recombines TRBV28 with TRBJ2-7, with D uncertain. The CDR3 region has the DNA TGTGCCAGCAGTTTATCCCGCGGCGAGCAGTACTTC. It encodes CASSLSRGEQYF.